What follows describes a single T cell receptor beta chain. TCRdb keeps only in-frame clones here, not all; method: immunoSEQ multiplex PCR. The data show 85,000 to 100,000 clones, 85% to 90% seen once. The data were obtained in a study of blood T cell repertoires in COVID-19. Study at large: Sample material is recorded as cDNA or gDNA derived from T cells, B-cell-depleted T cells, or PBMCs.

V lost 6 bases to trimming and J lost 4 bases; unmatched junction nucleotides: 7. This CDR3 has 15 residues. CDR1 and CDR2 (germline): LNHDA, SQIVND (reference sequence). The source material was peripheral blood. The receptor was derived from a woman between 55 and 75 years old in a cohort sampled during active or convalescent COVID-19. The chain uses TRBV19 and TRBJ2-1, with 9 bases fitting TRBD2. The CDR3 spells CASRESGGLYNEQFF. In DNA form, the CDR3 reads TGTGCCAGTAGGGAGAGCGGGGGGCTTTACAATGAGCAGTTCTTC.